This is a list of T cell receptor beta chains from one sample in a study of T and B cells in COVID-19 patients. TCRdb redid the calling of the multiplex PCR reads with MiXCR, one entry per CDR3 protein. The data contain around 7,500 distinct CDR3 sequences, 40% of them singletons. Material: blood. The receptors here all came from a human donor who had recovered from COVID-19. CDR3s leave out the opening cysteine and the closing phenylalanine or tryptophan. D genes are given only for firm matches. Some rows have no size entry. The others give once, few or many, or a class for an expanded clone.

TRBJ2-2 | few | - | TRBV10-1 | ASSESLGELF
TRBJ2-3 | medium-sized | - | TRBV19 | ASKGTADTQY
TRBJ2-2 | - | - | TRBV4-3 | ASSQGQTGELF
TRBJ1-1 | - | - | TRBV19 | ASSISGDTEAF
TRBJ2-7 | - | TRBD2 | TRBV19 | AINPAGGPYEQY
TRBJ2-2 | - | TRBD1 | TRBV6-6 | ASSSGTGGTGELF
TRBJ2-3 | medium-sized | TRBD1 | TRBV6-6 | ASSYPSTGGGPDTQY
TRBJ1-1 | - | - | TRBV11-1 | ASSLVAKEAF
TRBJ1-6 | - | TRBD1 | TRBV5-5 | ASRKARGEMGSPLH
TRBJ2-7 | few | - | TRBV19 | ASSSGFDSYEQY
TRBJ1-5 | once | - | TRBV6-6 | ASSYGGGNQPQH
TRBJ1-3 | - | - | TRBV30 | AWSSWGAPGNTIY
TRBJ2-1 | few | - | TRBV6-5 | ASSYGGTHNEQF
TRBJ2-2 | medium-sized | TRBD2 | TRBV27 | ASSLSSVAGSNTGELF
TRBJ2-5 | few | TRBD1 | TRBV6-5 | ASSYKGTGYQETQY
TRBJ1-1 | - | - | TRBV19 | ASSRTENTEAF
TRBJ1-2 | once | - | TRBV19 | ASSEAYYGYT
TRBJ1-6 | - | TRBD1 | TRBV6-2/TRBV6-3 | ASSYSIPGGYNSPLH
TRBJ1-2 | few | - | TRBV19 | ASSPNRDTLRGYT
TRBJ1-1 | - | - | TRBV29-1 | SGLRDTEAF
TRBJ2-2 | few | - | TRBV5-4 | ASSWGSQDGELF
TRBJ1-3 | - | TRBD1 | TRBV6-6 | ASRVGQGSGNTIY
TRBJ2-1 | medium-sized | TRBD2 | TRBV19 | ASSIRAGTTRYNEQF
TRBJ1-2 | few | - | TRBV19 | ASSTADRRNYGYT
TRBJ2-5 | - | - | TRBV11-3 | ASTTGATQY
TRBJ2-5 | - | TRBD1 | TRBV7-2 | ASSARDRVAQY
TRBJ2-7 | - | TRBD1 | TRBV7-9 | ASSPDRTYEQY
TRBJ2-1 | - | - | TRBV18 | ASSPPGTYYNEQF
TRBJ2-2 | - | - | TRBV20-1 | SARFGLPKTGELF
TRBJ2-5 | few | TRBD1 | TRBV19 | ASSMGQYQETQY
TRBJ1-1 | once | - | TRBV5-4 | ASSLVSQANTEAF
TRBJ1-2 | few | - | TRBV19 | ASSIDEGNYGYT
TRBJ2-1 | few | - | TRBV27 | ASSYGRTPEF
TRBJ1-3 | once | TRBD1 | TRBV6-4 | ASNNRQGGNTIY
TRBJ1-2 | - | TRBD1 | TRBV5-4 | ASSHNIRTGKNYGYT
TRBJ1-2 | - | TRBD1 | TRBV6-5 | ASSYPDRGGYT
TRBJ1-6 | once | - | TRBV6-6 | ASSYFSGRENSPLH
TRBJ2-1 | few | - | TRBV29-1 | SVEIFGRGLNEQF
TRBJ1-6 | - | - | TRBV2 | ASSDGGAASPLH
TRBJ2-4 | - | TRBD1 | TRBV11-3 | ASSLMGQGLFSGADIQY
TRBJ2-3 | - | TRBD2 | TRBV30 | AWSRATLADTDTQY
TRBJ1-5 | - | TRBD1 | TRBV6-2/TRBV6-3 | ASSPGQGLGQPQH
TRBJ2-1 | - | - | TRBV6-5 | ASRRAIWDEQF
TRBJ1-4 | - | TRBD1 | TRBV7-9 | ASSADRAEKLF
TRBJ1-5 | - | TRBD1 | TRBV29-1 | SVAVGRGQGQPQH
TRBJ2-2 | - | - | TRBV20-1 | SARHLPSGELF
TRBJ1-2 | few | TRBD1 | TRBV29-1 | SLGQDYGYT
TRBJ2-5 | - | TRBD2 | TRBV6-2/TRBV6-3 | ASSYSTLAGGQSETQY
TRBJ2-1 | few | - | TRBV10-3 | AISVGAQDNEQF
TRBJ2-7 | medium-sized | TRBD1 | TRBV11-3 | ASSSRDRDYEQY
TRBJ2-3 | - | TRBD2 | TRBV10-3 | AIRAGLALSTDTQY
TRBJ2-3 | medium-sized | - | TRBV11-1 | ASSLYRRGTPDTQY
TRBJ2-3 | - | - | TRBV19 | ASSIVPGGTDTQY
TRBJ1-3 | few | - | TRBV29-1 | SVVGGNGNTIY
TRBJ2-5 | - | - | TRBV5-1 | ASSLRGETQY
TRBJ2-3 | few | TRBD1 | TRBV6-4 | ASSKTGEGTDTQY